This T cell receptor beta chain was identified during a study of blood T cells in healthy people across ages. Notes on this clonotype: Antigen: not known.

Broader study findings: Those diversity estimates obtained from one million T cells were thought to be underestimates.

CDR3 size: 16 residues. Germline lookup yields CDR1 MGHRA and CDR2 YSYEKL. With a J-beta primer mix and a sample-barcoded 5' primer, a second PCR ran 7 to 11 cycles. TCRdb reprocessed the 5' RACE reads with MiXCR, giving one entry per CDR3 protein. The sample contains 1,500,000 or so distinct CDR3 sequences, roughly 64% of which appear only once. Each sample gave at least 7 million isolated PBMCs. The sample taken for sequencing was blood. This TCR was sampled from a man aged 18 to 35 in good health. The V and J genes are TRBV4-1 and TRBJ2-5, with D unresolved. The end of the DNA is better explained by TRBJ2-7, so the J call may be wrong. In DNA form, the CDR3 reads TGCGCCAGCAGCCAAGACCCCATAGGATTTACCCACGAGCAGTACTTC. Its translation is CASSQDPIGFTHEQYF.